The clone carrying this TCR beta chain showed up just a few times. The antigen remains undetermined. This entry is derived from a study of identical twins. The cDNA had a unique molecular identifier and a template-switch universal primer site. TCRdb analysed the 5' RACE reads with MiXCR anew, one entry per CDR3 protein. The sample comprises 540,000 or so distinct CDR3 sequences, 20% to 25% of which are singletons, and 0.48% rests with the top ten. Findings of the study overall: Conclusions came from cross-sectional statistical analysis, not from following the same donors. Abundant cord blood beta clonotypes carried fewer insertions; memory repertoires showed none. Monozygotic twin pairs showed more out-of-frame TCR alpha sharing than models estimated.

This CDR3 is built from 15 residues. The V end was cut by 7 bases, the J end by 5 bases, with 20 bases between. The data were also submitted as part of a second study, on yellow fever vaccine responses in identical twins.

The chain joins TRBV12-3 or TRBV12-4 to TRBJ1-2; no reliable D call. Sequencing was performed on CD4+ T cells sorted from blood. This clonotype was sampled from a woman aged 18-35 years in good health. The CDR3 bases are TGTGCCAGCACAACCCTTTCGGGTCAGGCTTATGGCTACACCTTC. Translated: CASTTLSGQAYGYTF.